Following are 9 T cell receptor beta chains from one sample sequenced in a study of Tregs in tolerant kidney transplant recipients (dated by TCRdb to between 2017 and 2020). The library was produced with the immunoSEQ multiplex PCR assay. Entries here come from immuneACCESS through TCRdb and include only in-frame sequences with V and J called. Some clones fail to appear in such tables; in the studies checked, an unresolved V gene covers under half of the shortfall, and the cause of the remainder is unknown. The sample table records tens of thousands of clones. Of the sample, about 0.76% falls within the top ten clones. Sample time point, as interpreted from the label and publication: blood sample drawn before combined kidney and bone marrow transplant. The sample consisted of CD4+ T cells from blood, taken before the transplant. The receptors come from a human donor who received a combined kidney and bone marrow transplant.

In the case of this clone: The CDR3 is cut off 3 residues early in the read; its end comes from the germline J gene. The V gene is TRBV6-1, the J gene TRBJ2-3, with 9 bases that match TRBD1. The CDR3 totals 14 residues. V lost 1 base to trimming and J lost 4 bases; unmatched junction nucleotides: 0. The V gene's germline CDR1 is MNHNS and CDR2 SASEGT. CDR3 residues: CASSEGTGADTQYF. The DNA read from the CDR3 is TGTGCCAGCAGTGAAGGGACAGGGGCAGATACG.

Comments on this clone: The read comes to an end 3 residues before the CDR3 does, leaving the germline J gene to fill in the end. V gene TRBV5-1 combines with J gene TRBJ2-3; 12 positions agree with TRBD2. This CDR3 has 15 amino acids. The V segment lost 4 bases and the J segment 8 bases; nucleotides outside the gene matches: 8. The V gene's germline CDR1 is SGHRS and CDR2 YFSETQ. The CDR3 reads CASSATSGSSGTQYF. CDR3 DNA (partial): TGCGCCAGCAGCGCGACTAGCGGGAGTAGCGGTACG.

Turning to this clone: The DNA ends 3 residues before the CDR3 does, and the rest of the CDR3 is filled in from the germline J gene. The V call is TRBV29-1, the J call TRBJ2-3; D may be TRBD2 (5 bases). Germline CDR1 SQVTM, CDR2 ANQGSEA. The CDR3 covers 13 residues. The CDR3 bases that were read are TGCAGCGTTGAAGGGGCGGGCGTGTCGACG. It translates to CSVEGAGVST. The whole CDR3 sequence is CSVEGAGVSTQYF.

As concerns this clone: The CDR3 extends 3 residues past the end of the read, so its final part is completed from the germline J gene. The chain is built from TRBV5-1 and TRBJ1-1; possibly TRBD1 for D (5 bases). Germline CDR1 is SGHRS and CDR2 is YFSETQ. The CDR3 length is 12 residues. CDR3 bases read: TGCGCCAGCAGCTCTATTGGACAAGAA. Residues: CASSSIGQE. The entire CDR3 reads CASSSIGQEAFF.

With respect to this clone: The read halts 3 residues ahead of the CDR3 end, with the missing end drawn from the germline J gene. The V gene is TRBV19, the J gene TRBJ1-5; D might be TRBD1 (5 bases). Germline CDR1 and CDR2: LNHDA and SQIVND (reference sequence). CDR3 length: 13 residues. Trimming took off 5 bases at V and 4 bases at J, with 9 bases between the two ends. The CDR3 is CASSSDTNQPQHF. CDR3 DNA, as far as it was read: TGTGCCAGTAGTTCGGACACTAATCAGCCC.

A remark on this clone: The read ends 3 residues shy of where the CDR3 ends; the end is completed using the germline J gene. V and J are TRBV18 and TRBJ2-7; possible D gene TRBD1, 6 bases. CDR1 is KGHSH, CDR2 LQKENI, per germline. The CDR3 has 13 amino acids. Trimming cost V 6 bases and J 3 bases, with 12 bases left between them. CDR3 protein: CASSPGQYYEQYF. Partial CDR3 DNA: TGTGCCAGCTCCCCCGGACAGTACTACGAG.

With regard to this clone: The read is 3 residues too short to cover the CDR3 end, so that end is filled in from the germline J gene. V gene TRBV2 combines with J gene TRBJ2-1; possibly TRBD1 or TRBD2 for D (5 bases each). Trimming removed 8 bases at V and 0 bases at J, with 11 bases between. Germline-derived CDR1 and CDR2 are SNHLY and FYNNEI. CDR3 length: 14 residues. The CDR3 protein is CASERGFSYNEQFF. Incomplete CDR3 DNA: TGTGCCAGCGAGAGGGGCTTCTCCTACAATGAG.

With regard to this clone: Read data end 3 residues before the CDR3 end; the end is taken from the germline J gene. The chain links TRBV7-2 to TRBJ1-2; D not certain. Germline CDR1 and CDR2: SGHTA and FQGNSA. The CDR3 has 14 residues. V was cut by 2 bases and J by 1 base, with 8 bases left in between. The sequenced part of the CDR3 DNA is TGTGCCAGCAGCTTATTCCAGAGTAACTATGGC. It yields the protein CASSLFQSNYG. The full-length CDR3 reads as CASSLFQSNYGYTF.

In regard to this clone: With the read ending 3 residues before the CDR3 end, the germline J gene is used to fill in that end. The rearrangement uses TRBV20-1 and TRBJ2-3; perhaps TRBD2 as D (6 bases). Germline CDR1 is DFQATT and CDR2 is SNEGSKA (reference sequence). V gave up 6 bases and J gave up 0 bases, with 13 bases separating them. The CDR3 is 14 residues long. The CDR3 protein is CSADAGRSTDTQYF. CDR3 DNA, as far as it was read: TGCAGTGCGGACGCGGGGAGAAGCACAGATACG.